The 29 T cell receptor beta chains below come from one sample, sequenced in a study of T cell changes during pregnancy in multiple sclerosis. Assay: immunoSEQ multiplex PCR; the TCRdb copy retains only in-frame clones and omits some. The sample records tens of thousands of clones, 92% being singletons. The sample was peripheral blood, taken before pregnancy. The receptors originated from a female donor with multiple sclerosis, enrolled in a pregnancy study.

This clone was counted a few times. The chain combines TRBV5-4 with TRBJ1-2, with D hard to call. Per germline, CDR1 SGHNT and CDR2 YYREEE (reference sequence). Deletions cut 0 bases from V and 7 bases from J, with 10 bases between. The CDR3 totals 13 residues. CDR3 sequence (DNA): TGTGCCAGCAGCTTGGACGGAGGAGTTGGCTACACCTTC. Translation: CASSLDGGVGYTF.

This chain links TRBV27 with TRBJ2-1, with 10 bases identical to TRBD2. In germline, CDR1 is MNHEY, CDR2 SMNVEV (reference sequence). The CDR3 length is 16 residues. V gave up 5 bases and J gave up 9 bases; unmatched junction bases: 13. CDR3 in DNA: TGTGCCAGCAGTGCCTCTAGCGGGGGATGGGGGCTTGAGCAGTTCTTC. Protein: CASSASSGGWGLEQFF.

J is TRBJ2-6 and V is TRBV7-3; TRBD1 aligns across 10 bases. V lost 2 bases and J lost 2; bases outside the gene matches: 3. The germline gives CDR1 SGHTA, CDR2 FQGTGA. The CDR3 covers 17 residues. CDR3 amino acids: CASSLQGTGAGANVLTF. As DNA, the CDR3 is TGTGCCAGCAGCTTACAAGGGACAGGGGCTGGGGCCAACGTCCTGACTTTC.

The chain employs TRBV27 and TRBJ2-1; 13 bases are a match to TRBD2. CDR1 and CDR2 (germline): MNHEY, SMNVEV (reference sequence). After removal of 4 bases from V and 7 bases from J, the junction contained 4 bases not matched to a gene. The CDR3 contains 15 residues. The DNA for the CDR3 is TGTGCCAGCAGTTCGGGACTAGCGGGGATGAATGAGCAGTTCTTC. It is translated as CASSSGLAGMNEQFF.

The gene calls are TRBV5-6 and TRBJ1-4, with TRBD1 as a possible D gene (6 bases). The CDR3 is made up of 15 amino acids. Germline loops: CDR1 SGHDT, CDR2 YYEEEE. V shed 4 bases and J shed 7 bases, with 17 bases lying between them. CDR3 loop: CASSGYSLRGEKLFF. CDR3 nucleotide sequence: TGTGCCAGCAGCGGGTACTCCCTCAGGGGTGAAAAACTGTTTTTT. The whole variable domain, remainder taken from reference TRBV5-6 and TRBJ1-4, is DAGVTQSPTHLIKTRGQQVTLRCSPKSGHDTVSWYQQALGQGPQFIFQYYEEEERQRGNFPDRFSGHQFPNYSSELNVNALLLGDSALYLCASSGYSLRGEKLFFGSGTQLSVL.

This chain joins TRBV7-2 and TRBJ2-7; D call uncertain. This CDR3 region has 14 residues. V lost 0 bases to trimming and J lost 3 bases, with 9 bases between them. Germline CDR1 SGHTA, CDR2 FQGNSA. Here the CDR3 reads CASSLAGPNYEQYF. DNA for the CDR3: TGTGCCAGCAGCTTAGCGGGCCCAAACTACGAGCAGTACTTC.

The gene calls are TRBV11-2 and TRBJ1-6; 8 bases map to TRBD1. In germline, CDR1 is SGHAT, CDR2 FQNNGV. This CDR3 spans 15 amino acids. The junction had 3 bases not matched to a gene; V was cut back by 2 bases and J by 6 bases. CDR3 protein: CASSLLDRANSPLHF. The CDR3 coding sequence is TGTGCCAGCAGCTTACTGGACAGGGCTAATTCACCCCTCCACTTT.

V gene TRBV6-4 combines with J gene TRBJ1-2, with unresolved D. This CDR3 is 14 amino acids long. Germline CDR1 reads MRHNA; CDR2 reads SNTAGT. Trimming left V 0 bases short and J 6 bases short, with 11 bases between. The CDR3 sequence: CASSDSRLFDGYTF. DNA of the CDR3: TGTGCCAGCAGTGACTCGAGACTGTTCGATGGCTACACCTTC.

The CDR3 sequence: CASSVGGRGSGGYTF. The CDR3 DNA sequence: TGTGCCAGCAGCGTAGGGGGCAGGGGGTCGGGTGGCTACACCTTC. The gene calls are TRBV9 and TRBJ1-2; 7 nucleotides line up with TRBD1. This CDR3 spans 15 amino acids. With V trimmed by 0 bases and J by 7 bases, 9 bases remained unmatched. Germline values: CDR1 SGDLS, CDR2 YYNGEE.

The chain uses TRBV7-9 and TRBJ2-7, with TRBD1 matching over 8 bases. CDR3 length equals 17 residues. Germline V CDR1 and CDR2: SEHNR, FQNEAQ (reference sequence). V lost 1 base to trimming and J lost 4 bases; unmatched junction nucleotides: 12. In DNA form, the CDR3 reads TGTGCCAGCAGCTTAGTGCCCCCTCGCACAGGGGGGTACGAGCAGTACTTC. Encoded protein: CASSLVPPRTGGYEQYF. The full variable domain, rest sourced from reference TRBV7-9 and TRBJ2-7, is DTGVSQNPRHKITKRGQNVTFRCDPISEHNRLYWYRQTLGQGPEFLTYFQNEAQLEKSRLLSDRFSAERPKGSFSTLEIQRTEQGDSAMYLCASSLVPPRTGGYEQYFGPGTRLTVT.

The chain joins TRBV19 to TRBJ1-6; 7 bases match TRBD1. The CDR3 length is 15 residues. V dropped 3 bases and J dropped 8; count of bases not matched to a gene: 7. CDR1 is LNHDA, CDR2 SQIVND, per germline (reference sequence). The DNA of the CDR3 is TGTGCCAGTAGTATTCGACAGGGCCCGGATTCACCCCTCCACTTT. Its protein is CASSIRQGPDSPLHF.

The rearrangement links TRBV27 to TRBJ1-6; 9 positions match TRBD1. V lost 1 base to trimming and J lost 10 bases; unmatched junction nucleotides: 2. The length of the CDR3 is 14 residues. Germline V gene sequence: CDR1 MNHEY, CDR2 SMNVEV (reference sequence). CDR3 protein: CASSLYRGQSPLHF. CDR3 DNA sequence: TGTGCCAGCAGTTTATACAGGGGGCAGTCACCCCTCCACTTT.

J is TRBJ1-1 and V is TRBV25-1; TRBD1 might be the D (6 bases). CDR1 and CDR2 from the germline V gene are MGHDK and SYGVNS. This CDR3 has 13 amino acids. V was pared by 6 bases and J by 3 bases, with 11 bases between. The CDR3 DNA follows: TGTGCCAGCAGAGACAGGTTGGACACTGAAGCTTTCTTT. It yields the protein CASRDRLDTEAFF.

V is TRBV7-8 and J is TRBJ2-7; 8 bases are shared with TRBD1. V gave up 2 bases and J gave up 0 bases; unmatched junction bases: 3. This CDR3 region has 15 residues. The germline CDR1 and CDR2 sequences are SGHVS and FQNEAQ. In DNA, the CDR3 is TGTGCCAGCAGCTTAAGACAGGGGAGCTCCTACGAGCAGTACTTC. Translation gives CASSLRQGSSYEQYF.

The CDR3 DNA sequence: TGTGCCAGCAGTGCGGACACCTATGGCTACACCTTC. This codes for CASSADTYGYTF. The J gene is TRBJ1-2, the V gene TRBV2; D perhaps matches TRBD1 (5 bases). The CDR3 is 12 amino acids. V was pared by 4 bases and J by 4 bases, with 7 bases between. In germline, CDR1 is SNHLY, CDR2 FYNNEI.

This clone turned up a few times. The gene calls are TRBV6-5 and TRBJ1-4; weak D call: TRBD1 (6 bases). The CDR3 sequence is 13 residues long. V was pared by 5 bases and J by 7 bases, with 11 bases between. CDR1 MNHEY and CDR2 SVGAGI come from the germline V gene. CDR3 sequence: CASSPDRLEKLFF. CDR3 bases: TGTGCCAGCAGTCCGGACAGACTTGAAAAACTGTTTTTT.

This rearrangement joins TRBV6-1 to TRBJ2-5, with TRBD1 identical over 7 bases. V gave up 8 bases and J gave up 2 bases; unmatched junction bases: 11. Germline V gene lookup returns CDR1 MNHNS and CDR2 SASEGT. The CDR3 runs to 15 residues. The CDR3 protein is CASSPGVGQQETQYF. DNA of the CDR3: TGTGCCAGCTCCCCCGGGGTGGGACAGCAAGAGACCCAGTACTTC.

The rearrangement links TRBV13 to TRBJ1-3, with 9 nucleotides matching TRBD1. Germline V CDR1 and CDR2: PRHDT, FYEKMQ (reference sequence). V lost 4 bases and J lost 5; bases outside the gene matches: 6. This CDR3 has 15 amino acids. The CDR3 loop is CASSSTDRGRNTIYF. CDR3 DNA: TGTGCCAGCAGCTCCACGGACAGGGGCCGAAACACCATATATTTT.

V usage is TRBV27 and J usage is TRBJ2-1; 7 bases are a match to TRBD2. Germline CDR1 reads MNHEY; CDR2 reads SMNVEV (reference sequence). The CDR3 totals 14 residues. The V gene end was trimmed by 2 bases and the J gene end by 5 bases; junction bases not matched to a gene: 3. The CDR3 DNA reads TGTGCCAGCAGTTTAGTGGGGGGGGACAATGAGCAGTTCTTC. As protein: CASSLVGGDNEQFF.

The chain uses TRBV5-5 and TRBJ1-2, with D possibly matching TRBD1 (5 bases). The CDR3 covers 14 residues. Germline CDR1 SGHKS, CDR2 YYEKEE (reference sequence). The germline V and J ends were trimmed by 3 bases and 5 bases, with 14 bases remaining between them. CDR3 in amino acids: CASSSDLGDYGYTF. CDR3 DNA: TGTGCCAGCAGCTCTGACTTAGGGGATTATGGCTACACCTTC.

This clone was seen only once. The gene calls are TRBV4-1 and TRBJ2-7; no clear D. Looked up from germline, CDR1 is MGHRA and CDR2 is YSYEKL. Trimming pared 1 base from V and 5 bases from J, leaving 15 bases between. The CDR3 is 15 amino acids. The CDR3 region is CASSQAQSKNHEQYF. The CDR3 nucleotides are TGCGCCAGCAGCCAAGCGCAGTCCAAGAACCACGAGCAGTACTTC.

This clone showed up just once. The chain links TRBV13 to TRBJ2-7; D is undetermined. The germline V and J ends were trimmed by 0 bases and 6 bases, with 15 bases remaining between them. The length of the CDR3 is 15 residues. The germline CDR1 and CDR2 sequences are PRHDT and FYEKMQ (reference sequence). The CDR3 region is CASSLGVDLSTEQYF. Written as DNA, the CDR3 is TGTGCCAGCAGCTTAGGGGTTGATCTATCTACCGAGCAGTACTTC. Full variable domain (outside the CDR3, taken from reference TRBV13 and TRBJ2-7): AAGVIQSPRHLIKEKRETATLKCYPIPRHDTVYWYQQGPGQDPQFLISFYEKMQSDKGSIPDRFSAQQFSDYHSELNMSSLELGDSALYFCASSLGVDLSTEQYFGPGTRLTVT.

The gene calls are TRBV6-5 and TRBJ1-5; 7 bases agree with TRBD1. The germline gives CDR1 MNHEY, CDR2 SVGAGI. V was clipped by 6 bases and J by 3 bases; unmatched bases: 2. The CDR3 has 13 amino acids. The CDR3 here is CASRDRPNQPQHF. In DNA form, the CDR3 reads TGTGCCAGCAGGGACAGGCCCAATCAGCCCCAGCATTTT.

CDR3 coding DNA: TGTGCCAGCAGTTTCCAGGGGGTTAACATTCAGTACTTC. Translation: CASSFQGVNIQYF. V gene TRBV27 combines with J gene TRBJ2-4; TRBD1 matches at 7 bases. This CDR3 is built from 13 residues. The J segment lost 7 bases and the V segment lost 3 bases, leaving 3 bases of the junction unmatched. CDR1 and CDR2 (germline): MNHEY, SMNVEV (reference sequence).

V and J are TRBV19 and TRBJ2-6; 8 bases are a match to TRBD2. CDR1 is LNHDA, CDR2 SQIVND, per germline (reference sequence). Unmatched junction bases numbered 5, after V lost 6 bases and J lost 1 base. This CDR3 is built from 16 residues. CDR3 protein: CASRAGDPSGANVLTF. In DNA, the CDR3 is TGTGCCAGTAGAGCGGGGGACCCGTCTGGGGCCAACGTCCTGACTTTC.

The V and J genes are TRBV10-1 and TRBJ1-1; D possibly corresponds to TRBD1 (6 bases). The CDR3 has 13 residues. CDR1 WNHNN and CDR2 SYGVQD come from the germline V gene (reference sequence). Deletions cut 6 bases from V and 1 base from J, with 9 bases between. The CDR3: CASSQGPNTEAFF. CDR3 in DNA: TGCGCCAGCAGCCAGGGGCCGAACACTGAAGCTTTCTTT.

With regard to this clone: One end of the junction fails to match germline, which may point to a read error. The CDR3: CAWSGQDRVF. The DNA for the CDR3 is TGTGCCTGGAGTGGTCAGGACAGGGTCTTC. V usage is TRBV30 and J usage is TRBJ2-7; TRBD1 matches at 8 bases. This CDR3 comprises 10 residues. Germline-derived CDR1 and CDR2 are GTSNPN and SVGIG (reference sequence).

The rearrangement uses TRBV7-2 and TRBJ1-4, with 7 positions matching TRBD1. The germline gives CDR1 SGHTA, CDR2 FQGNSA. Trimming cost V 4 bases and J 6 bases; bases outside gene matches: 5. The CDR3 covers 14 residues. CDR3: CASSSRDSYEKLFF. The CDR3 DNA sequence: TGTGCCAGCAGCTCGCGGGACAGTTATGAAAAACTGTTTTTT. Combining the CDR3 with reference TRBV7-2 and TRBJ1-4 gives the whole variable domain GAGVSQSPSNKVTEKGKDVELRCDPISGHTALYWYRQSLGQGLEFLIYFQGNSAPDKSGLPSDRFSAERTGGSVSTLTIQRTQQEDSAVYLCASSSRDSYEKLFFGSGTQLSVL.

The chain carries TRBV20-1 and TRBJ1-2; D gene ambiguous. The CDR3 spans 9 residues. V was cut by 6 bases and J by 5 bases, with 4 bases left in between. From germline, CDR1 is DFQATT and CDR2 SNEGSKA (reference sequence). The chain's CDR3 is CSALYGYTF. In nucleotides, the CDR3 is TGCAGTGCCCTATATGGCTACACCTTC.